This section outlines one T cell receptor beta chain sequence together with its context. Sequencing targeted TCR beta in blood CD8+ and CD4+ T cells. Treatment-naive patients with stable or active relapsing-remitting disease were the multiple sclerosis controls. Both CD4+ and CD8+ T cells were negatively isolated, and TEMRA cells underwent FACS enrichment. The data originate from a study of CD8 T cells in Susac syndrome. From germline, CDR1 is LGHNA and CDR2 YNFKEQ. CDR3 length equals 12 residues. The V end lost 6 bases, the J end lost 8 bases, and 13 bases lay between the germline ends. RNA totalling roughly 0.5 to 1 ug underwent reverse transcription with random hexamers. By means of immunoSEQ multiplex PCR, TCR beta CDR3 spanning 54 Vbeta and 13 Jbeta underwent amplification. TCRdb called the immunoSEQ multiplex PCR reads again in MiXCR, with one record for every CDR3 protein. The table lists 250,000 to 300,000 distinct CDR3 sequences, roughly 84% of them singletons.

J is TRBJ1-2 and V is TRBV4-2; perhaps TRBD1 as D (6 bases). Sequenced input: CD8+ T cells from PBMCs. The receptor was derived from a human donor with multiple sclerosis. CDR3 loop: CASRQGSRGYTF. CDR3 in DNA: TGTGCCAGCAGACAGGGCTCCAGGGGCTACACCTTC.